Below are 6 T cell receptor beta chains sequenced from a single sample in a study of blood T cell repertoires in COVID-19. Some clones are missing from TCRdb's copy, which holds only in-frame ones; the method was immunoSEQ multiplex PCR. This sample has roughly 230,000 clones, with under 90% found just once. Material: peripheral blood. These receptors came from a woman older than 75 with COVID-19, enrolled during active disease.

The chain employs TRBV7-8 and TRBJ1-1; no firm D call. The CDR3 has 13 residues. Germline lookup yields CDR1 SGHVS and CDR2 FQNEAQ. V was clipped by 3 bases and J by 2 bases, with 7 bases between them. The CDR3 loop is CASSLQYNTEAFF. The CDR3 DNA reads TGTGCCAGCAGCTTGCAGTACAACACTGAAGCTTTCTTT.

J is TRBJ1-6 and V is TRBV7-2; D might be TRBD1 (5 bases). The germline V and J ends were trimmed by 5 bases and 9 bases, with 17 bases remaining between them. Germline V gene data show CDR1 as SGHTA and CDR2 as FQGNSA. This CDR3 spans 15 amino acids. CDR3 amino acids: CASSRAGTEGSPLHF. CDR3 nucleotides: TGTGCCAGCAGCCGCGCCGGGACGGAGGGTTCACCCCTCCACTTT.

This clone was seen once. This CDR3 reads CASSVSMSHSSTF. CDR3 bases: TGTGCCAGCAGCGTCAGTATGAGCCATAGCTCCACCTTC. This chain links TRBV9 with TRBJ1-2; D ambiguous. Deletions cut 2 bases from V and 13 bases from J, with 18 bases between. Germline-derived CDR1 and CDR2 are SGDLS and YYNGEE. The CDR3 sequence is 13 residues long. The full variable domain, rest sourced from reference TRBV9 and TRBJ1-2, is DSGVTQTPKHLITATGQRVTLRCSPRSGDLSVYWYQQSLDQGLQFLIQYYNGEERAKGNILERFSAQQFPDLHSELNLSSLELGDSALYFCASSVSMSHSSTFGSGTRLTVV.

This clone has a single count. The chain couples TRBV7-3 to TRBJ2-7; TRBD1 matches at 10 bases. With V trimmed by 5 bases and J by 2 bases, 6 bases remained unmatched. The CDR3 has 15 residues. The germline gives CDR1 SGHTA, CDR2 FQGTGA. CDR3 sequence reads: CASSLGTGATYEQYF. The CDR3 coding sequence is TGTGCCAGCAGCCTGGGGACAGGGGCGACCTACGAGCAGTACTTC.

This clone was detected a few times. This chain joins TRBV7-3 and TRBJ2-1; 9 bases are shared with TRBD1. The CDR3 is 14 residues long. V lost 1 base and J lost 7; bases outside the gene matches: 2. Germline lookup yields CDR1 SGHTA and CDR2 FQGTGA. The CDR3 sequence: CASSLKGQGNEQFF. The CDR3 DNA follows: TGTGCCAGCAGCTTAAAGGGACAGGGTAATGAGCAGTTCTTC.

This chain uses TRBV6-1 with TRBJ2-5, with 12 bases identical to TRBD2. The junction had 20 bases not matched to a gene; V was cut back by 2 bases and J by 4 bases. Germline-derived CDR1 and CDR2 are MNHNS and SASEGT. The CDR3 runs 21 residues. The DNA for the CDR3 is TGTGCCAGCAGTGAAATATTCGGCCTAGCGGGGGGGCCGTTTTCTGGAGAGACCCAGTACTTC. This encodes CASSEIFGLAGGPFSGETQYF.